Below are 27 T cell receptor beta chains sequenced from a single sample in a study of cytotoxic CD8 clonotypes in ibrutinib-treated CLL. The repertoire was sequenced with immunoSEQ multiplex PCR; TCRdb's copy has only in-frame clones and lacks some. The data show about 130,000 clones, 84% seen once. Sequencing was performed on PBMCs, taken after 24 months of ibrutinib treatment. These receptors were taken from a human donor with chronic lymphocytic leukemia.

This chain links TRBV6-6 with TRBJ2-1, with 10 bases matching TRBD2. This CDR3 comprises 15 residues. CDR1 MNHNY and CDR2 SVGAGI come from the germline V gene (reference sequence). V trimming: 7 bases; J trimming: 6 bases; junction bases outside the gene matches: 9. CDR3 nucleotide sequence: TGTGCCAGCACTCCCACTAGCGGGGCGGGCAATGAGCAGTTCTTC. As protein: CASTPTSGAGNEQFF.

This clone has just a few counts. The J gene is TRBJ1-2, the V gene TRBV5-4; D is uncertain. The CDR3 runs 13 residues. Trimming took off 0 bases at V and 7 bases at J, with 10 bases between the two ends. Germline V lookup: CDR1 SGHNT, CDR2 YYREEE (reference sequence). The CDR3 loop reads CASSLEGYIGYTF. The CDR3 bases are TGTGCCAGCAGCTTGGAAGGGTACATTGGCTACACCTTC.

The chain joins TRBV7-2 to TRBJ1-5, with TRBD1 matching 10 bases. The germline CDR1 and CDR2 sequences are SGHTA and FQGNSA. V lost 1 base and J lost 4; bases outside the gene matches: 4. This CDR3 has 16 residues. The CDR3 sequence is CASSLGSGQGNQPQHF. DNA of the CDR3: TGTGCCAGCAGCTTAGGCTCGGGACAGGGGAATCAGCCCCAGCATTTT.

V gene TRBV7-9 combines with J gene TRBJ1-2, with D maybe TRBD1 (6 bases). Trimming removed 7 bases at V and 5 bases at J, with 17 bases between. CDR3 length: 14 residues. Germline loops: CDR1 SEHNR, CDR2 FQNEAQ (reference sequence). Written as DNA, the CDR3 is TGTGCCAGCACCAGTTTGACAGGACTATATGGCTACACCTTC. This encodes CASTSLTGLYGYTF.

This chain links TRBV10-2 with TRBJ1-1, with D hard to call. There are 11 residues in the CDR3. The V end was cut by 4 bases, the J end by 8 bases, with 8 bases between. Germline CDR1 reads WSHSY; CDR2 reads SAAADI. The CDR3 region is CASSVTSEAFF. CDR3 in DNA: TGCGCCAGCAGTGTGACCTCAGAAGCTTTCTTT.

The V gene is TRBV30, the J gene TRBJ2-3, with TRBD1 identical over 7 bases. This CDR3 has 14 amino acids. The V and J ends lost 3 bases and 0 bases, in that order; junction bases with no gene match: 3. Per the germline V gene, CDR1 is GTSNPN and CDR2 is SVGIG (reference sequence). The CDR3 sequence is CAWSPRGSTDTQYF. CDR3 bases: TGTGCCTGGAGCCCCAGGGGGAGCACAGATACGCAGTATTTT.

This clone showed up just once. CDR3 in DNA: TGTGCCAGCAGCTACGACAGGGGAGGAACAGATACGCAGTATTTT. Protein sequence: CASSYDRGGTDTQYF. The chain links TRBV11-2 to TRBJ2-3; 8 nucleotides align to TRBD1. Germline V CDR1 and CDR2: SGHAT, FQNNGV. This CDR3 comprises 15 residues. The V and J ends lost 4 bases and 3 bases, in that order; junction bases with no gene match: 6.

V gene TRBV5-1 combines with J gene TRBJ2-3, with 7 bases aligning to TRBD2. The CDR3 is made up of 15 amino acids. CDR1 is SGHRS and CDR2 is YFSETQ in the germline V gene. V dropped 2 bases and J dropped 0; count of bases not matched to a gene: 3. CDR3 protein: CASSFNGGSTDTQYF. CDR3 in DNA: TGCGCCAGCAGCTTTAACGGGGGGAGCACAGATACGCAGTATTTT.

In DNA, the CDR3 is TGTGCCAGCAGCTTAGCGGTGGATTTCTGGGGCACAGATACGCAGTATTTT. Residues: CASSLAVDFWGTDTQYF. The chain carries TRBV7-2 and TRBJ2-3; D remains unclear. CDR1 and CDR2 (germline): SGHTA, FQGNSA. Trimming cost V 0 bases and J 1 base, with 14 bases left between them. This CDR3 has 17 residues. Drawing the rest from reference TRBV7-2 and TRBJ2-3, the complete variable domain is GAGVSQSPSNKVTEKGKDVELRCDPISGHTALYWYRQSLGQGLEFLIYFQGNSAPDKSGLPSDRFSAERTGGSVSTLTIQRTQQEDSAVYLCASSLAVDFWGTDTQYFGPGTRLTVL.

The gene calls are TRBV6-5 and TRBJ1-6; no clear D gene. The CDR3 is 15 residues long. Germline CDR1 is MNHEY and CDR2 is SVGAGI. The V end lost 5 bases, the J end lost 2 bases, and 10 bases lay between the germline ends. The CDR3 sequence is CASSARQPYNSPLHF. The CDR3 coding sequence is TGTGCCAGCAGTGCCCGGCAGCCCTATAATTCACCCCTCCACTTT.

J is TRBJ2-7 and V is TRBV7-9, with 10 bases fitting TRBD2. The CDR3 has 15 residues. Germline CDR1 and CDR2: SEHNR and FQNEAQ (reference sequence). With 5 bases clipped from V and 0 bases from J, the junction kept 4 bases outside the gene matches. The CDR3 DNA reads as TGTGCCAGCAGCCTTACTAGCGGGGTCTCCTACGAGCAGTACTTC. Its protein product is CASSLTSGVSYEQYF.

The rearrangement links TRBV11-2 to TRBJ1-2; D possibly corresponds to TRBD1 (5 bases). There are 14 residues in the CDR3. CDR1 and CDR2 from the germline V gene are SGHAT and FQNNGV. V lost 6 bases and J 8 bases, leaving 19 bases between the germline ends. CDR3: CASSFSRQGEGYTF. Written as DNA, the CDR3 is TGTGCCAGCAGTTTTAGTCGCCAGGGCGAAGGCTACACCTTC. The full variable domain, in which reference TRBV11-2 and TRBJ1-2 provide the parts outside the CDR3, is EAGVAQSPRYKIIEKRQSVAFWCNPISGHATLYWYQQILGQGPKLLIQFQNNGVVDDSQLPKDRFSAERLKGVDSTLKIQPAKLEDSAVYLCASSFSRQGEGYTFGSGTRLTVV.

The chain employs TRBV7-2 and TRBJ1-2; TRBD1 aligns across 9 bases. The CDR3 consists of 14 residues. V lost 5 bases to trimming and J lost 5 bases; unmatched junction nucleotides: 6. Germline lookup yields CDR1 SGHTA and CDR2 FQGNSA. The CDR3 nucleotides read TGTGCCAGCAGCCCAGGGACAGGGCTTTATGGCTACACCTTC. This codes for CASSPGTGLYGYTF.

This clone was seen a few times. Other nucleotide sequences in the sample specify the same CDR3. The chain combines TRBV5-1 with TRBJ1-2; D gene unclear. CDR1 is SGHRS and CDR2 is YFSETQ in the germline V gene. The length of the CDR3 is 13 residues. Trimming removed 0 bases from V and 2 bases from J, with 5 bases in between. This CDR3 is CASSLGQNYGYTF. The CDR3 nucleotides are TGCGCCAGCAGCTTGGGGCAGAACTATGGCTACACCTTC.

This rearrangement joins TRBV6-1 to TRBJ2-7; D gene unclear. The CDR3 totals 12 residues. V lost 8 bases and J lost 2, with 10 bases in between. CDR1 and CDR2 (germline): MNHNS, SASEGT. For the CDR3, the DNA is TGTGCCAGCGTGGCAGGAGCCTACGAGCAGTACTTC. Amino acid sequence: CASVAGAYEQYF.

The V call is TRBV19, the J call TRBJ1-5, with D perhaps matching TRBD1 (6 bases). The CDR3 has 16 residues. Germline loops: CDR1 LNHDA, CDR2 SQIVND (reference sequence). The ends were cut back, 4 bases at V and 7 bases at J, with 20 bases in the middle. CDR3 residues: CASSNPSPGARQPQHF. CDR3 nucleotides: TGTGCCAGTAGTAATCCAAGTCCGGGGGCAAGGCAGCCCCAGCATTTT.

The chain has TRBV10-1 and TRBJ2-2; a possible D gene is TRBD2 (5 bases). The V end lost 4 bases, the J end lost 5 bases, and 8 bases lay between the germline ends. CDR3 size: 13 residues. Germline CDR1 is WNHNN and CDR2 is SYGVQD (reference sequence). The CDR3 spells CASSVGGTGELFF. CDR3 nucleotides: TGCGCCAGCAGTGTCGGAGGTACCGGGGAGCTGTTTTTT.

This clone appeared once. The CDR3: CASSKVPSVAGGPQGSYNEQFF. The CDR3 nucleotides are TGTGCCAGCAGCAAAGTTCCCTCAGTGGCGGGGGGGCCCCAAGGCTCCTACAATGAGCAGTTCTTC. The chain joins TRBV21-1 to TRBJ2-1; the DNA was not used to check the table's D call, TRBD2. TRBV21-1 is a recognized pseudogene. The CDR3 is 22 amino acids.

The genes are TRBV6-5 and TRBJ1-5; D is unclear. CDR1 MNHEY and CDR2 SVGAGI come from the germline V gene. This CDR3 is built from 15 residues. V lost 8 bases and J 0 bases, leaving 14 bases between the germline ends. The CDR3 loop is CASGSKTDSNQPQHF. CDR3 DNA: TGTGCCAGCGGTTCAAAAACGGATAGCAATCAGCCCCAGCATTTT.

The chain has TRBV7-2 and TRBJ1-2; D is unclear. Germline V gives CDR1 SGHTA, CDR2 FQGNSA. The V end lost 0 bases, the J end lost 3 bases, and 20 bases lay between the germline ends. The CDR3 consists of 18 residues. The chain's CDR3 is CASSLARLPRPTDYGYTF. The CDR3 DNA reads TGTGCCAGCAGCTTAGCCCGTTTACCTCGCCCGACCGACTATGGCTACACCTTC. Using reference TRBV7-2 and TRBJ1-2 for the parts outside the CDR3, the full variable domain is GAGVSQSPSNKVTEKGKDVELRCDPISGHTALYWYRQSLGQGLEFLIYFQGNSAPDKSGLPSDRFSAERTGGSVSTLTIQRTQQEDSAVYLCASSLARLPRPTDYGYTFGSGTRLTVV.

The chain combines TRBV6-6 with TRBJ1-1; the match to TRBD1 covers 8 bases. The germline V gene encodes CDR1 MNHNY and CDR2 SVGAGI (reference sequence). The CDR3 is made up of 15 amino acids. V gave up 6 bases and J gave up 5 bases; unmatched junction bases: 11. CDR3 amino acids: CASSPSQGARTEAFF. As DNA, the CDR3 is TGTGCCAGCAGCCCATCTCAGGGGGCGAGAACTGAAGCTTTCTTT.

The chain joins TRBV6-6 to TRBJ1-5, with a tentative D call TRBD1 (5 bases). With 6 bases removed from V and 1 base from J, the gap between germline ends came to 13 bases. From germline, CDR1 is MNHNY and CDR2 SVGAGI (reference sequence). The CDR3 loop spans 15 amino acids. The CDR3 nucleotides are TGTGCCAGCAGGACCGACAAGGGGAGCAATCAGCCCCAGCATTTT. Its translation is CASRTDKGSNQPQHF.

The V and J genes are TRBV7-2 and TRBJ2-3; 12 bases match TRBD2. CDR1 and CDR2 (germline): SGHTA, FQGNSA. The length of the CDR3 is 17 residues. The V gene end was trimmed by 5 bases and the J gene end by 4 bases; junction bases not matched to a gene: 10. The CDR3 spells CASSHASGGAWADTQYF. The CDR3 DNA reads TGTGCCAGCAGCCACGCTAGCGGGGGGGCTTGGGCAGATACGCAGTATTTT.

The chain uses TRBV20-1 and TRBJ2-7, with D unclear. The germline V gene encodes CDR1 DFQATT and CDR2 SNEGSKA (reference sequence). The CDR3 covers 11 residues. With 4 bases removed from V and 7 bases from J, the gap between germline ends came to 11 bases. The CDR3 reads CSAIGTEEQYF. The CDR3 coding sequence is TGCAGTGCTATAGGAACGGAGGAGCAGTACTTC.

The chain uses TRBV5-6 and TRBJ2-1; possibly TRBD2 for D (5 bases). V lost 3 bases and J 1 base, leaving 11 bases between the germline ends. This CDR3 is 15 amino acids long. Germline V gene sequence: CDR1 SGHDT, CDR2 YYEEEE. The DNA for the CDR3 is TGTGCCAGCAGCTCCGTGCGGGTGTCCTACAATGAGCAGTTCTTC. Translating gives CASSSVRVSYNEQFF.

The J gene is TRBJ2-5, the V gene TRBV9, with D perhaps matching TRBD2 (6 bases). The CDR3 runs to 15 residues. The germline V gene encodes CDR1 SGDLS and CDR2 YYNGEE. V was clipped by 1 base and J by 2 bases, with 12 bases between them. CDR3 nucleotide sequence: TGTGCCAGCAGCGTATGGGGAGGCCAACAAGAGACCCAGTACTTC. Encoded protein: CASSVWGGQQETQYF.

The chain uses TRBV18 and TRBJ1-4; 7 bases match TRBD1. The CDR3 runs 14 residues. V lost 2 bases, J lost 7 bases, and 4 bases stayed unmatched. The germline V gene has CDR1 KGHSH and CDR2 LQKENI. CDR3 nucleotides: TGTGCCAGCTCACCAGCGACAGGGCCTGAAAAACTGTTTTTT. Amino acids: CASSPATGPEKLFF. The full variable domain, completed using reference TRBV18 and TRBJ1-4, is NAGVMQNPRHLVRRRGQEARLRCSPMKGHSHVYWYRQLPEEGLKFMVYLQKENIIDESGMPKERFSAEFPKEGPSILRIQQVVRGDSAAYFCASSPATGPEKLFFGSGTQLSVL.